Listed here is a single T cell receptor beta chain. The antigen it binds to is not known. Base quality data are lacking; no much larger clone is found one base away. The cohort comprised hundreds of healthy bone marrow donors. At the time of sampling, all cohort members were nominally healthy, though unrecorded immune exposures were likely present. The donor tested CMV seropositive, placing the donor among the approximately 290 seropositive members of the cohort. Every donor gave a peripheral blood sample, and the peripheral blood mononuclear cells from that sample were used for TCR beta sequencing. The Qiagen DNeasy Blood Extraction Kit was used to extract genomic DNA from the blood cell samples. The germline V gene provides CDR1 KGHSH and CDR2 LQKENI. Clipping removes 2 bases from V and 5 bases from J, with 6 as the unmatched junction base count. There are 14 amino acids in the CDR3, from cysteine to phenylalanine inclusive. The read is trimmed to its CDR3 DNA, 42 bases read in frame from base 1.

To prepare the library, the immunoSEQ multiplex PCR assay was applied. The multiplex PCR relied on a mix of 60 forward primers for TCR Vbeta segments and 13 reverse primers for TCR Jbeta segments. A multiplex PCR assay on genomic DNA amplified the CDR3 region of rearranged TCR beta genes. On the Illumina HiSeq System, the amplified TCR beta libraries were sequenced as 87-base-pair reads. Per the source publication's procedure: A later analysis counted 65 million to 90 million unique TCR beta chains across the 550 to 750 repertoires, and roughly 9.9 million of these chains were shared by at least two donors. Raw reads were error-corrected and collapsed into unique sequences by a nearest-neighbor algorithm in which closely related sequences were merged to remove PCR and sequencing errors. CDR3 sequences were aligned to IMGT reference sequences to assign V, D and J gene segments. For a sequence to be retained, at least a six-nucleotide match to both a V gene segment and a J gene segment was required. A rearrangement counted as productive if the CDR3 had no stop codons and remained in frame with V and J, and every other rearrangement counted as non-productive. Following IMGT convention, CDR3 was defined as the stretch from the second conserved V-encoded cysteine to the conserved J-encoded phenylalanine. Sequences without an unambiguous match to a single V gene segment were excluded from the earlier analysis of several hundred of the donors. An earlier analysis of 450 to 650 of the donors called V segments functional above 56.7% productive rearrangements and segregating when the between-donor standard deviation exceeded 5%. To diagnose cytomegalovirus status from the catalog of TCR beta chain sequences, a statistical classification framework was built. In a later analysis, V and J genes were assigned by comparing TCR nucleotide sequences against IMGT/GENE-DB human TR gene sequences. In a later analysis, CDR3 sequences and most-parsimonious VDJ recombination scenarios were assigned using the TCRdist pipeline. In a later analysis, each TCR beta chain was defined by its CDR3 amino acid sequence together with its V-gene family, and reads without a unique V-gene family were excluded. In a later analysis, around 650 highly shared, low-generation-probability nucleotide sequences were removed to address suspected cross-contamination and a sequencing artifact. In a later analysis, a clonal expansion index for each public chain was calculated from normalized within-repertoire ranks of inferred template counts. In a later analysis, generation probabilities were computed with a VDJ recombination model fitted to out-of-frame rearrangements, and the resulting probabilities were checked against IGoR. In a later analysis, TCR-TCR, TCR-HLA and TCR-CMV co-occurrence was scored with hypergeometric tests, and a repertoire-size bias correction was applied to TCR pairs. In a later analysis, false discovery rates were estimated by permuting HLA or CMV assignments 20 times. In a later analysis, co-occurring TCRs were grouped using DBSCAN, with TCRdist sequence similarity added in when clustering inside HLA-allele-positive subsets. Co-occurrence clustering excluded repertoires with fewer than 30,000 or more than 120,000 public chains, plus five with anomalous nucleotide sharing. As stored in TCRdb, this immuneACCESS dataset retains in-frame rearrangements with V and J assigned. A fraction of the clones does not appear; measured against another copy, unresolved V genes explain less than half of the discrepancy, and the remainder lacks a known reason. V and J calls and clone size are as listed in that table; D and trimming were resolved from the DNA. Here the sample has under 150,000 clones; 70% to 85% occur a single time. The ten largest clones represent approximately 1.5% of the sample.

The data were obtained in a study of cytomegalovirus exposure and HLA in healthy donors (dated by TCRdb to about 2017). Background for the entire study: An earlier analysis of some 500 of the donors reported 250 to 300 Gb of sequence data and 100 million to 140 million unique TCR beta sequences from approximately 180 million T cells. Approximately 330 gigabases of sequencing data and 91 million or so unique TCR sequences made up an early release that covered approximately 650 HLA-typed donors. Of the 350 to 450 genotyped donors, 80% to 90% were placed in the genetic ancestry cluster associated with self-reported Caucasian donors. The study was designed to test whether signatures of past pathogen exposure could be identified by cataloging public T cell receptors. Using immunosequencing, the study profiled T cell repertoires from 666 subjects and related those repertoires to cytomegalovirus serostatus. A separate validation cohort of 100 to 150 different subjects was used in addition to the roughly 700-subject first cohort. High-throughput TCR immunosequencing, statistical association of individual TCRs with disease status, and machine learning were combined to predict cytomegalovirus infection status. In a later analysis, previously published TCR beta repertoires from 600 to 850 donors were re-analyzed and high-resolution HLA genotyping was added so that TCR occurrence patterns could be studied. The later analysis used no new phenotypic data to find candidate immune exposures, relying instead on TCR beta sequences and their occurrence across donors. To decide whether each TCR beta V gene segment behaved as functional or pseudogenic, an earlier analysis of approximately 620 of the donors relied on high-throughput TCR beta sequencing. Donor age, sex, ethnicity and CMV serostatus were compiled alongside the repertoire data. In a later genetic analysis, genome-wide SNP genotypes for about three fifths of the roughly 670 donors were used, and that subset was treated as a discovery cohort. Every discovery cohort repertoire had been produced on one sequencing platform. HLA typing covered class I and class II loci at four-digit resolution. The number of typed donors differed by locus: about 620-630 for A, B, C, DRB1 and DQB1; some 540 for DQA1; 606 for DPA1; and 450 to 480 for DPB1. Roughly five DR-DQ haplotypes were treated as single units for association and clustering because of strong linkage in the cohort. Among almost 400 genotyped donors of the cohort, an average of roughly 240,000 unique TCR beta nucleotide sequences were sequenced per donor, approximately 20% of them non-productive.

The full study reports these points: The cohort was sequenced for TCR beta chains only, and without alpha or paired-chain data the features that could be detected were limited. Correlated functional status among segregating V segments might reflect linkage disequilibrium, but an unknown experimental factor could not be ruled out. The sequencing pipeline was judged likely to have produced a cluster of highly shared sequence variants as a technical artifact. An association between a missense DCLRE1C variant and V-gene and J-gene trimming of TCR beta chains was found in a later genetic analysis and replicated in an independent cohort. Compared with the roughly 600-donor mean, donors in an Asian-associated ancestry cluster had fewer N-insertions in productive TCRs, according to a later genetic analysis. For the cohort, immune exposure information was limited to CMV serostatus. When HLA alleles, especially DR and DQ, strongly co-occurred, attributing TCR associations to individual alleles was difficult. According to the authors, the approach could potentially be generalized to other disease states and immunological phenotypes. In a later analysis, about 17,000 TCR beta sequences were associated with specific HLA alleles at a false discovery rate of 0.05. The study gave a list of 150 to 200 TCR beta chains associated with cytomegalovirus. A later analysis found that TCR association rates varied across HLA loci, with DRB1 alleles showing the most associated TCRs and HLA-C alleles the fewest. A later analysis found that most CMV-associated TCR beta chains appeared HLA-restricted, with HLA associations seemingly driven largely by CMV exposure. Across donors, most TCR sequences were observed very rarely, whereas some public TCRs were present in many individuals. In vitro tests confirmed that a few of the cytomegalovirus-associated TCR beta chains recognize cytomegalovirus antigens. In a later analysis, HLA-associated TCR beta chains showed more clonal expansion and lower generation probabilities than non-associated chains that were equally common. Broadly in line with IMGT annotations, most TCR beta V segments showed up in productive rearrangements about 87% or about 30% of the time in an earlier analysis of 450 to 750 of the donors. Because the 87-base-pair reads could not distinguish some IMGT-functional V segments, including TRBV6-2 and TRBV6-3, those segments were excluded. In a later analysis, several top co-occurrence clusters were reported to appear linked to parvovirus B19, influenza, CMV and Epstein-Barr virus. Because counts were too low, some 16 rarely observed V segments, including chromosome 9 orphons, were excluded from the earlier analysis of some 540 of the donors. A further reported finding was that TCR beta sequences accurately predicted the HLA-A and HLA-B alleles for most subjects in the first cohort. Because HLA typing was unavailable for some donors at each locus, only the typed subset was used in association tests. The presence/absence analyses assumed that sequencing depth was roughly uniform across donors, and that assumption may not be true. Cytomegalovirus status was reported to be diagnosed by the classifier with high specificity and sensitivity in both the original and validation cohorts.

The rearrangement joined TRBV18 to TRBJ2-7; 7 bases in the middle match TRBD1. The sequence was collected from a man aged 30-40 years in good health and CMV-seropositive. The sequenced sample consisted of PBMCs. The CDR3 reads CASSPVTGRHEQYF. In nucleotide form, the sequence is TGTGCCAGCTCACCAGTGACAGGGCGGCACGAGCAGTACTTC.